The 4 T cell receptor beta chains listed next were all sequenced from one sample in a study of shared T cell receptors in the human thymus. The repertoire was sequenced with immunoSEQ multiplex PCR; TCRdb's copy has only in-frame clones and lacks some. The table lists around 340,000 clones, more than 85% of them singletons. Sequenced: thymocytes. All receptors come from a human donor.

This chain connects TRBV19 to TRBJ1-1, with D unclear. V was shortened by 3 bases and J by 4 bases, with 12 bases between the two germline ends. The CDR3 length is 14 residues. Germline V gene data show CDR1 as LNHDA and CDR2 as SQIVND (reference sequence). The CDR3 spells CASSIGVGSTEAFF. CDR3 nucleotide sequence: TGTGCCAGTAGTATTGGGGTGGGGAGCACTGAAGCTTTCTTT.

The chain joins TRBV11-2 to TRBJ2-3; TRBD2 matches 8 bases. Germline assignment: CDR1 SGHAT and CDR2 FQNNGV. This CDR3 contains 16 residues. J gave up 5 bases and V 1 base, and 8 bases lay outside the gene matches. CDR3 DNA: TGTGCCAGCAGCTTAGTCAACCAGCGGGAGAAAGATACGCAGTATTTT. This encodes CASSLVNQREKDTQYF.

This chain connects TRBV6-1 to TRBJ1-5; D perhaps matches TRBD1 (5 bases). This CDR3 contains 18 residues. V lost 3 bases to trimming and J lost 0 bases, with 18 bases between them. Germline V lookup: CDR1 MNHNS, CDR2 SASEGT. CDR3 protein: CASSEILMGRVSNQPQHF. The CDR3 coding sequence is TGTGCCAGCAGTGAGATCTTGATGGGCAGGGTTAGCAATCAGCCCCAGCATTTT.

CDR3 DNA sequence: TGTGCCAGCAGCGTAGGGTTCAGGGGACAGGGCTTTAACTATGGCTACACCTTC. Translating it yields CASSVGFRGQGFNYGYTF. V usage is TRBV9 and J usage is TRBJ1-2; the match to TRBD1 covers 9 bases. Per germline, CDR1 SGDLS and CDR2 YYNGEE. V was pared by 0 bases and J by 1 base, with 10 bases of the junction left unmatched. The CDR3 has 18 residues. Combining the CDR3 with reference TRBV9 and TRBJ1-2 gives the whole variable domain DSGVTQTPKHLITATGQRVTLRCSPRSGDLSVYWYQQSLDQGLQFLIQYYNGEERAKGNILERFSAQQFPDLHSELNLSSLELGDSALYFCASSVGFRGQGFNYGYTFGSGTRLTVV.